This passage covers 9 T cell receptor beta chains from one sample sequenced in a study of response to subunit inactivated influenza vaccine. Each CDR3 protein gets one entry after TCRdb re-called the RT-PCR reads with MiXCR. Here the sample spans around 530,000 distinct CDR3 sequences, roughly 10% being singletons. The source was PBMCs from blood, collected on the day of vaccination. Every receptor here comes from a man in his fifties or sixties who received an inactivated influenza vaccine.

The gene calls are TRBV7-2 and TRBJ2-5; TRBD2 might be the D (6 bases). The CDR3 runs to 15 residues. CDR1 SGHTA and CDR2 FQGNSA come from the germline V gene. The V gene lost 1 base and the J gene lost 3 bases, with 12 bases spanning the gap. The CDR3 nucleotides are TGTGCCAGCAGCTTAGTGGGATGGGAGGAAGAGACCCAGTACTTC. It encodes CASSLVGWEEETQYF.

There are a few counts of this clonotype. The V call is TRBV11-2, the J call TRBJ1-4; tentative D call: TRBD1 (6 bases). The CDR3 sequence is 13 residues long. The germline gives CDR1 SGHAT, CDR2 FQNNGV. V was pared by 2 bases and J by 8 bases, with 9 bases between. Here the CDR3 DNA reads TGTGCCAGCAGCTTATCAGGGGTGGAAAAACTGTTTTTT. This sequence encodes CASSLSGVEKLFF. Variable domain in full (rest from reference TRBV11-2 and TRBJ1-4): EAGVAQSPRYKIIEKRQSVAFWCNPISGHATLYWYQQILGQGPKLLIQFQNNGVVDDSQLPKDRFSAERLKGVDSTLKIQPAKLEDSAVYLCASSLSGVEKLFFGSGTQLSVL.

There are a few counts of this clonotype. The chain combines TRBV4-3 with TRBJ2-1, with TRBD2 as a possible D gene (5 bases). The length of the CDR3 is 16 residues. CDR1 LGHNA and CDR2 YSLEER come from the germline V gene. Trimming shortened V by 0 bases and J by 6 bases, and 15 bases separated the two germline ends. CDR3 residues: CASSQEASSRGNEQFF. CDR3 DNA sequence: TGCGCCAGCAGCCAAGAGGCTAGCTCTAGAGGCAATGAGCAGTTCTTC.

This sequence joins TRBV20-1 and TRBJ1-6; D remains unclear. With 0 bases removed from V and 10 bases from J, the gap between germline ends came to 10 bases. In germline, CDR1 is DFQATT, CDR2 SNEGSKA (reference sequence). The CDR3 consists of 13 residues. The CDR3 region has the DNA TGCAGTGCTAGAGAGTTTACCGGATCACCCCTCCACTTT. Protein product: CSAREFTGSPLHF.

This clonotype was observed a few times. The V and J genes are TRBV5-1 and TRBJ2-3, with D tentatively TRBD2 (7 bases). The V end was cut by 2 bases, the J end by 4 bases, with 14 bases between. This CDR3 is 15 amino acids long. Germline CDR1 and CDR2: SGHRS and YFSETQ. The CDR3 reads CASSFRGLNSDTQYF. CDR3 sequence (DNA): TGCGCCAGCAGCTTCAGGGGACTAAACTCAGATACGCAGTATTTT.

This clonotype came up a few times. The CDR3 spells CASSLWRSNTGELFF. In DNA form, the CDR3 reads TGTGCCAGCAGCTTGTGGCGTTCGAACACCGGGGAGCTGTTTTTT. This chain uses TRBV5-5 with TRBJ2-2; D gene ambiguous. Germline CDR1 SGHKS, CDR2 YYEKEE (reference sequence). V dropped 1 base and J dropped 0 bases, with 7 bases sitting between them. The CDR3 runs to 15 residues. The full variable domain, its missing parts supplied by reference TRBV5-5 and TRBJ2-2, is DAGVTQSPTHLIKTRGQQVTLRCSPISGHKSVSWYQQVLGQGPQFIFQYYEKEERGRGNFPDRFSARQFPNYSSELNVNALLLGDSALYLCASSLWRSNTGELFFGEGSRLTVL.

A few counts support this clonotype. This chain joins TRBV20-1 and TRBJ2-3; D not resolved. There are 12 residues in the CDR3. Per the germline V gene, CDR1 is DFQATT and CDR2 is SNEGSKA (reference sequence). Trimming stripped 3 bases from V and 3 bases from J, with 7 bases between. In DNA, the CDR3 is TGCAGTGCTAGCCCCGGGACAGATACGCAGTATTTT. This sequence encodes CSASPGTDTQYF.

V gene TRBV20-1 combines with J gene TRBJ2-7, with TRBD1 as a possible D gene (7 bases). This CDR3 has 14 residues. Germline CDR1 and CDR2: DFQATT and SNEGSKA (reference sequence). The V gene lost 5 bases and the J gene lost 4 bases, with 18 bases spanning the gap. The chain's CDR3 is CSAQTAGGGYEQYF. As DNA, the CDR3 is TGCAGTGCTCAGACGGCAGGGGGAGGTTACGAGCAGTACTTC.

J is TRBJ1-4 and V is TRBV5-1; a possible D gene is TRBD1 (6 bases). The CDR3 sequence is 16 residues long. The germline V and J ends were trimmed by 4 bases and 0 bases, with 13 bases remaining between them. Germline CDR1 SGHRS, CDR2 YFSETQ. CDR3 coding DNA: TGCGCCAGCAGCGCCCGACAGGTTGCAACTAATGAAAAACTGTTTTTT. Translating it yields CASSARQVATNEKLFF.